One and the same sample provided the 21 T cell receptor beta chains below, sequenced in a study of lymphopenia after photon versus proton radiotherapy. Repertoires were generated with immunoSEQ multiplex PCR, while TCRdb's copy carries only in-frame clones and drops some. The sample records more than 45,000 clones, more than 85% being singletons. The sequenced sample was peripheral blood, obtained from a patient treated with photon-based radiotherapy. The receptor set was obtained from a woman aged 35 to 49 with cholangiocarcinoma.

V and J are TRBV7-9 and TRBJ2-6; D perhaps matches TRBD1 (5 bases). Trimming took off 5 bases at V and 3 bases at J, with 11 bases between the two ends. The length of the CDR3 is 15 residues. Germline loops: CDR1 SEHNR, CDR2 FQNEAQ (reference sequence). CDR3 residues: CASSPPGLGANVLTF. The DNA of the CDR3 is TGTGCCAGCAGCCCCCCAGGGCTTGGGGCCAACGTCCTGACTTTC.

The chain links TRBV27 to TRBJ1-2, with D unclear. The length of the CDR3 is 11 residues. The germline V and J ends were trimmed by 5 bases and 8 bases, with 9 bases remaining between them. Germline V CDR1 and CDR2: MNHEY, SMNVEV (reference sequence). In DNA, the CDR3 is TGTGCCAGCAGTCTCCCGGAGGGCTACACCTTC. As protein: CASSLPEGYTF.

The J gene is TRBJ1-5, the V gene TRBV6-1; weak D call: TRBD1 (5 bases). Trimming shortened V by 1 base and J by 3 bases, and 10 bases separated the two germline ends. This CDR3 region has 15 residues. Germline V CDR1 and CDR2: MNHNS, SASEGT. The DNA for the CDR3 is TGTGCCAGCAGTGAAGTTGCAGGGCCCAATCAGCCCCAGCATTTT. Translated: CASSEVAGPNQPQHF.

The genes are TRBV9 and TRBJ2-3, with unresolved D. Germline CDR1 SGDLS, CDR2 YYNGEE. V lost 3 bases and J 2 bases, leaving 13 bases between the germline ends. The CDR3 covers 15 residues. The CDR3 bases are TGTGCCAGCAGCGCAGAAGACTTTTTCACAGATACGCAGTATTTT. Protein product: CASSAEDFFTDTQYF.

This clone was observed once. The chain recombines TRBV29-1 with TRBJ1-2; unclear D gene. Per the germline V gene, CDR1 is SQVTM and CDR2 is ANQGSEA. The V gene lost 3 bases and the J gene lost 4 bases, with 15 bases spanning the gap. CDR3 length: 14 amino acids. This CDR3 reads CSVDGEGGSYGYTF. CDR3 DNA: TGCAGCGTTGACGGTGAGGGCGGCTCCTATGGCTACACCTTC.

V and J are TRBV10-3 and TRBJ1-4; no clear D. V dropped 5 bases and J dropped 6 bases, with 13 bases sitting between them. Germline values: CDR1 ENHRY, CDR2 SYGVKD. The CDR3 covers 14 residues. CDR3 region: CAISLTRDHEKLFF. Here the CDR3 DNA reads TGTGCCATCAGTTTGACCCGAGATCATGAAAAACTGTTTTTT.

V usage is TRBV6-4 and J usage is TRBJ1-1; D remains ambiguous. Germline V CDR1 and CDR2: MRHNA, SNTAGT. V lost 8 bases and J 0 bases, leaving 13 bases between the germline ends. The length of the CDR3 is 14 residues. In nucleotides, the CDR3 is TGTGCCAGCGGATGTGGGCAGCTGAACACTGAAGCTTTCTTT. It encodes CASGCGQLNTEAFF.

The chain recombines TRBV9 with TRBJ2-1; D not resolved. The CDR3 has 14 amino acids. Trimming pared 2 bases from V and 4 bases from J, leaving 10 bases between. Germline loops: CDR1 SGDLS, CDR2 YYNGEE. The CDR3 spells CASSVLQDYNEQFF. DNA for the CDR3: TGTGCCAGCAGCGTTCTGCAGGATTACAATGAGCAGTTCTTC.

This chain uses TRBV4-1 with TRBJ1-2; TRBD1 is a possible D gene (5 bases). CDR1 is MGHRA and CDR2 is YSYEKL in the germline V gene. The length of the CDR3 is 17 residues. V lost 5 bases and J 5 bases, leaving 24 bases between the germline ends. The CDR3 is CASSLVSRDATAYGYTF. The CDR3 bases are TGCGCCAGCAGCTTAGTATCGCGGGACGCTACGGCATATGGCTACACCTTC.

The chain employs TRBV19 and TRBJ2-2, with 9 nucleotides matching TRBD2. The V and J ends lost 5 bases and 9 bases, in that order; junction bases with no gene match: 10. Germline CDR1 is LNHDA and CDR2 is SQIVND (reference sequence). This CDR3 comprises 15 residues. The CDR3 nucleotides read TGTGCCAGTAGTCCCTGGCGGGGGGGCGAACGGGAGCTGTTTTTT. This encodes CASSPWRGGERELFF.

The sample holds a few counts of this clone. The same CDR3 is also encoded by other DNA sequences in this sample. The genes are TRBV18 and TRBJ1-2; D not certain. The CDR3 runs to 14 residues. Per the germline V gene, CDR1 is KGHSH and CDR2 is LQKENI. With 0 bases removed from V and 6 bases from J, the gap between germline ends came to 11 bases. The DNA of the CDR3 is TGTGCCAGCTCACCACCGGTAGAGGGCAATGGCTACACCTTC. Amino acids: CASSPPVEGNGYTF.

This chain connects TRBV6-5 to TRBJ2-7; D is possibly TRBD1 (6 bases). The germline V and J ends were trimmed by 1 base and 2 bases, with 12 bases remaining between them. CDR1 and CDR2 from the germline V gene are MNHEY and SVGAGI. This CDR3 comprises 15 residues. This CDR3 is CASSYWAGDAYEQYF. CDR3 DNA: TGTGCCAGCAGTTACTGGGCAGGGGATGCCTACGAGCAGTACTTC.

This clone showed up just once. The gene calls are TRBV6-1 and TRBJ1-1, with a tentative D call TRBD1 (5 bases). The length of the CDR3 is 13 residues. The germline gives CDR1 MNHNS, CDR2 SASEGT. V dropped 5 bases and J dropped 3 bases, with 10 bases sitting between them. CDR3: CASSLTGDTEAFF. The CDR3, as DNA: TGTGCCAGCAGTTTAACAGGTGACACTGAAGCTTTCTTT.

This chain uses TRBV7-2 with TRBJ2-7; 7 nucleotides agree with TRBD2. Germline CDR1 and CDR2: SGHTA and FQGNSA. There are 13 residues in the CDR3. Trimming took 5 bases from V and 4 from J; bases not matched to a gene: 5. CDR3 in DNA: TGTGCCAGCAGCCCCGGACTAGAATACGAGCAGTACTTC. Encoded protein: CASSPGLEYEQYF.

J is TRBJ1-3 and V is TRBV28; D is ambiguous. With 7 bases removed from V and 4 bases from J, the gap between germline ends came to 14 bases. The CDR3 is made up of 14 amino acids. Germline V gene lookup returns CDR1 MDHEN and CDR2 SYDVKM. The CDR3: CASISAAEGNTIYF. The CDR3 nucleotides read TGTGCCAGCATCTCCGCTGCAGAGGGAAACACCATATATTTT.

This chain uses TRBV27 with TRBJ1-2; 8 nucleotides agree with TRBD1. This CDR3 spans 16 amino acids. Per germline, CDR1 MNHEY and CDR2 SMNVEV (reference sequence). V was pared by 3 bases and J by 6 bases, with 12 bases of the junction left unmatched. DNA for the CDR3: TGTGCCAGCAGTTTTGAGGACAGGGCCGATCTAGATGGCTACACCTTC. This gives the protein CASSFEDRADLDGYTF.

As regards this clone: Other nucleotide sequences from this sample produce the same CDR3. This sequence joins TRBV9 and TRBJ2-7; D ambiguous. The germline V gene encodes CDR1 SGDLS and CDR2 YYNGEE. The CDR3 sequence is 13 residues long. Trimming pared 0 bases from V and 1 base from J, leaving 5 bases between. Here the CDR3 reads CASSVEESYEQYF. CDR3 DNA: TGTGCCAGCAGCGTAGAGGAGTCCTACGAGCAGTACTTC.

V gene TRBV4-1 combines with J gene TRBJ2-1, with 8 nucleotides matching TRBD2. Germline trimming cut 1 base from V and 0 bases from J; bases unmatched to any gene: 2. The CDR3 consists of 16 residues. The germline CDR1 and CDR2 sequences are MGHRA and YSYEKL. CDR3 sequence: CASSQVTSGSYNEQFF. The CDR3 region has the DNA TGCGCCAGCAGCCAAGTTACTAGCGGCTCCTACAATGAGCAGTTCTTC.

The genes are TRBV19 and TRBJ1-2, with TRBD1 as a possible D gene (6 bases). CDR1 and CDR2 from the germline V gene are LNHDA and SQIVND (reference sequence). V was pared by 5 bases and J by 3 bases, with 19 bases between. The CDR3 runs to 16 residues. The CDR3 loop reads CASSSLDSRVYYGYTF. The CDR3 DNA reads TGTGCCAGTAGTTCACTGGACAGTCGAGTCTACTATGGCTACACCTTC.

The J gene is TRBJ1-1, the V gene TRBV7-9; D is possibly TRBD1 (5 bases). Trimming shortened V by 5 bases and J by 8 bases, and 18 bases separated the two germline ends. CDR1 and CDR2 (germline): SEHNR, FQNEAQ (reference sequence). The CDR3 totals 14 residues. The CDR3 here is CASSQGRTTAEAFF. CDR3 bases: TGTGCCAGCAGCCAGGGACGGACTACGGCAGAAGCTTTCTTT.

Concerning this clone: Other DNA sequences in this specimen translate into the identical CDR3. This sequence joins TRBV7-2 and TRBJ1-1; 8 nucleotides match TRBD1. The CDR3 covers 12 residues. The trim removed 3 bases at V and 9 bases at J, leaving 3 bases unmatched. Per germline, CDR1 SGHTA and CDR2 FQGNSA. The DNA of the CDR3 is TGTGCCAGCAGCTTGGGGACAGGAAAAGCTTTCTTT. Translated: CASSLGTGKAFF.